The 16 T cell receptor beta chains reported below all come from one sample, sequenced in a study of graft-versus-host responses after intestinal transplantation. These receptors have no known antigen. Clones were sequenced by immunoSEQ multiplex PCR, and TCRdb holds only the in-frame ones, with some missing. The sample includes about 100,000 clones, roughly 90% of them seen just once. The source material was unstimulated CD4+ T cells sorted from spleen or lymph node cells, sampled before transplant. The receptor source for this set is a human donor who was the organ donor for an intestinal transplant.

This chain links TRBV7-2 with TRBJ2-3; unclear D gene. This CDR3 is built from 15 residues. The V gene's germline CDR1 is SGHTA and CDR2 FQGNSA. Trimming removed 5 bases from V and 2 bases from J, with 14 bases in between. DNA for the CDR3: TGTGCCAGCAGCCGCCCCGGTGGGATCACAGATACGCAGTATTTT. Protein sequence: CASSRPGGITDTQYF. Combining the CDR3 with reference TRBV7-2 and TRBJ2-3 gives the whole variable domain GAGVSQSPSNKVTEKGKDVELRCDPISGHTALYWYRQSLGQGLEFLIYFQGNSAPDKSGLPSDRFSAERTGGSVSTLTIQRTQQEDSAVYLCASSRPGGITDTQYFGPGTRLTVL.

The chain couples TRBV11-1 to TRBJ2-5; no clear D gene. The CDR3 runs 15 residues. The V gene's germline CDR1 is SGHAT and CDR2 FQDESV (reference sequence). Trimming took off 3 bases at V and 4 bases at J, with 15 bases between the two ends. CDR3 in amino acids: CASSFNYSPGETQYF. CDR3 nucleotide sequence: TGTGCCAGCAGCTTCAACTACTCGCCGGGAGAGACCCAGTACTTC.

The rearrangement links TRBV29-1 to TRBJ2-5, with 12 positions matching TRBD1. V was pared by 4 bases and J by 3 bases, with 3 bases of the junction left unmatched. Germline V gene sequence: CDR1 SQVTM, CDR2 ANQGSEA. The CDR3 spans 14 residues. As DNA, the CDR3 is TGCAGCGTTGGGGACAGGGGGCTGAAAGAGACCCAGTACTTC. Residues: CSVGDRGLKETQYF.

The rearrangement joins TRBV7-2 to TRBJ2-1, with D uncertain. Trimming took 5 bases from V and 0 from J, leaving 5 bases between them. The CDR3 covers 13 residues. Germline V gives CDR1 SGHTA, CDR2 FQGNSA. The CDR3 DNA reads as TGTGCCAGCAGCGGTAGCTCCTACAATGAGCAGTTCTTC. Protein sequence: CASSGSSYNEQFF.

The genes are TRBV21-1 and TRBJ1-1; the table calls TRBD1, which could not be checked here. TRBV21-1 is noted as a pseudogene. The CDR3 extends over 14 amino acids. CDR3 in DNA: TGTGCCAGCAGCAAAAAGGGACAGAACACTGAAGCTTTCTTT. Translation: CASSKKGQNTEAFF.

V is TRBV7-9 and J is TRBJ1-5; 9 positions match TRBD1. The CDR3 loop spans 14 amino acids. V lost 3 bases and J lost 5; bases outside the gene matches: 2. In germline, CDR1 is SEHNR, CDR2 FQNEAQ (reference sequence). In nucleotides, the CDR3 is TGTGCCAGCAGCTTTACAGGGGGCGATCAGCCCCAGCATTTT. Protein product: CASSFTGGDQPQHF.

This chain connects TRBV19 to TRBJ2-7, with D possibly matching TRBD2 (5 bases). Germline-derived CDR1 and CDR2 are LNHDA and SQIVND (reference sequence). The CDR3 has 14 amino acids. V lost 5 bases and J lost 7, with 18 bases in between. CDR3 bases: TGTGCCAGTAGTGTAACTAGTTTCTCTGGAGAGCAGTACTTC. It is translated as CASSVTSFSGEQYF.

The chain recombines TRBV30 with TRBJ1-1, with TRBD1 as a possible D gene (5 bases). V was cut by 3 bases and J by 2 bases, with 10 bases left in between. Looked up from germline, CDR1 is GTSNPN and CDR2 is SVGIG (reference sequence). CDR3 size: 13 residues. CDR3 nucleotides: TGTGCCTGGAGGACAAGGGGAAACACTGAAGCTTTCTTT. This encodes CAWRTRGNTEAFF.

The rearrangement links TRBV6-1 to TRBJ1-3; 7 bases line up with TRBD1. The length of the CDR3 is 14 residues. J lost 5 bases, V lost 5 bases, and 6 bases had no gene match. CDR1 is MNHNS, CDR2 SASEGT, per germline. The CDR3 DNA reads as TGTGCCAGCAGTCCCGACAGGGCTCGAAACACCATATATTTT. Its protein product is CASSPDRARNTIYF.

The rearrangement uses TRBV12-5 and TRBJ2-2, with 14 bases matching TRBD2. J gave up 5 bases and V 7 bases, and 6 bases lay outside the gene matches. Germline CDR1 LGHNT, CDR2 FRNRAP. The CDR3 is made up of 16 amino acids. The CDR3 nucleotides read TGTGCTAGTGACAATAGGACTAGCGGGGGGACCGGGGAGCTGTTTTTT. Translation gives CASDNRTSGGTGELFF.

The chain is built from TRBV5-1 and TRBJ2-3; no firm D call. The CDR3 covers 14 residues. Germline V gene data show CDR1 as SGHRS and CDR2 as YFSETQ. Between the trimmed V and J ends, which lost 6 bases and 1 base, there was a span of 12 bases. The CDR3 here is CASNRQRGTDTQYF. CDR3 coding DNA: TGCGCCAGCAATCGACAACGGGGCACAGATACGCAGTATTTT.

The chain links TRBV11-3 to TRBJ2-3; D gene uncertain. Germline V gives CDR1 SGHNT, CDR2 YENEEA. The CDR3 loop spans 16 amino acids. V lost 5 bases and J lost 0, with 15 bases in between. The CDR3 DNA reads as TGTGCCAGCAGCCCAACAGCCACCCTTAGCACAGATACGCAGTATTTT. Protein sequence: CASSPTATLSTDTQYF.

V gene TRBV18 combines with J gene TRBJ2-7; D gene uncertain. The V gene lost 6 bases and the J gene lost 0 bases, with 12 bases spanning the gap. The CDR3 sequence is 14 residues long. Per germline, CDR1 KGHSH and CDR2 LQKENI. CDR3 region: CASSSPFTSYEQYF. The DNA for the CDR3 is TGTGCCAGCTCTTCCCCTTTTACCTCCTACGAGCAGTACTTC.

This clone came up a few times. The V and J genes are TRBV19 and TRBJ1-1; weak D call: TRBD1 (5 bases). CDR1 and CDR2 from the germline V gene are LNHDA and SQIVND (reference sequence). The CDR3 has 14 amino acids. V lost 3 bases and J lost 1, with 9 bases in between. The CDR3: CASSIRAPNTEAFF. The CDR3 DNA follows: TGTGCCAGTAGTATCAGGGCCCCGAACACTGAAGCTTTCTTT. The entire variable domain, with the rest obtained from reference TRBV19 and TRBJ1-1, is as follows: DGGITQSPKYLFRKEGQNVTLSCEQNLNHDAMYWYRQDPGQGLRLIYYSQIVNDFQKGDIAEGYSVSREKKESFPLTVTSAQKNPTAFYLCASSIRAPNTEAFFGQGTRLTVV.

The CDR3 loop is CASGHPPDSGNTIYF. The CDR3 nucleotides are TGTGCCAGCGGGCACCCGCCGGATTCAGGAAACACCATATATTTT. The rearrangement uses TRBV7-6 and TRBJ1-3; the D is unclear. This CDR3 is 15 amino acids long. Germline V gives CDR1 SGHVS, CDR2 FNYEAQ. V was trimmed by 8 bases and J by 4 bases, leaving 18 bases between them.

The chain combines TRBV7-2 with TRBJ1-1; a possible D gene is TRBD1 (5 bases). The V gene lost 6 bases and the J gene lost 3 bases, with 14 bases spanning the gap. The CDR3 covers 14 residues. Germline CDR1 reads SGHTA; CDR2 reads FQGNSA. The CDR3 bases are TGTGCCAGCAGTGCGCTCGTCAGGGACACTGAAGCTTTCTTT. As protein: CASSALVRDTEAFF.